The TCR beta chain under discussion was sequenced for a study of long-term antiretroviral therapy in people with HIV. General study results and limits: Investigators report no available data on ART adherence, viral resistance or therapy changes.

This clone has more than one count but fewer than ten. Its antigen is unknown. Its ends do not fully match the called genes, so a read error is possible. CDR3 length: 13 amino acids. Germline CDR1 and CDR2: MNHEY and SMNVEV (reference sequence). They ran version v3.0 of the immunoSEQ assay at survey level. Sequencing was performed with immunoSEQ multiplex PCR; in TCRdb, only in-frame clones are kept and a portion is missing. This table has 30,000 to 40,000 clones, 83% appearing once. All participants with HIV were treated in the United States. The origin of this receptor is a man aged 18 to 35 with HIV. This rearrangement joins TRBV27 to TRBJ2-2; TRBD2 aligns across 9 bases. The input for sequencing was unsorted PBMCs, taken 0.4 years before starting antiretroviral therapy. CDR3 bases: TGTGCCAGCAGTCTAGCGGGGACCGGTGAGCTGTTTTTT. As protein: CASSLAGTGELFF.